These 8 T cell receptor beta chains came from one sample sequenced in a study of tumor and adjacent non-tumor tissue in lung cancer. RNA was extracted from bulk tissue without any cell sorting. Distant lung tissue was collected more than 3 cm away from the tumor edge. The library came from three nested PCR rounds adapted from ARM-PCR protocols. TCRdb redid the calling of the multiplex PCR reads with MiXCR, one entry per CDR3 protein. In the table there are about 90,000 distinct CDR3 sequences, 76% of which are singletons. Source material: distant non-tumor lung tissue. Receptor source: a woman in her forties or fifties with non-small cell lung cancer.

This clonotype has a count of ten or more. The V gene is TRBV5-1, the J gene TRBJ2-7; 10 nucleotides align to TRBD2. V lost 0 bases and J lost 1; bases outside the gene matches: 4. CDR1 is SGHRS, CDR2 YFSETQ, per germline. This CDR3 contains 16 residues. The CDR3 DNA reads as TGCGCCAGCAGCTTGGGATCTAGCGGGAGTTCCTACGAGCAGTACTTC. Residues: CASSLGSSGSSYEQYF.

A word on this clonotype: At one end, the junction sequence differs from germline, possibly due to a read error. V and J are TRBV4-1 and TRBJ2-2; 9 bases agree with TRBD2. The CDR3 extends over 17 amino acids. The germline gives CDR1 MGHRA, CDR2 YSYEKL. The CDR3 loop reads CASSHGPAGGNTGDLFF. CDR3 nucleotide sequence: TGCGCCAGCAGCCACGGACCAGCGGGAGGCAACACCGGGGATCTGTTCTTT.

About this clonotype itself: The junction departs from germline at one end; a sequencing error may be responsible. This sequence joins TRBV5-4 and TRBJ1-6; D is possibly TRBD1 (5 bases). Germline V gene sequence: CDR1 SGHNT, CDR2 YYREEE (reference sequence). This CDR3 has 18 amino acids. The CDR3 protein is CVSSLWDGGGKAYSALHF. The DNA of the CDR3 is TGTGTCAGCAGCTTGTGGGACGGCGGGGGAAAGGCGTATTCAGCCCTCCACTTT. Supplemented by reference TRBV5-4 and TRBJ1-6, the full variable domain reads ETGVTQSPTHLIKTRGQQVTLRCSSQSGHNTVSWYQQALGQGPQFIFQYYREEENGRGNFPPRFSGLQFPNYSSELNVNALELDDSALYLCVSSLWDGGGKAYSALHFGNGTRLTVT.

With respect to this clonotype: One junction end does not reproduce the germline sequence, and a read error may be involved. This sequence joins TRBV5-5 and TRBJ2-6; D might be TRBD1 (5 bases). The CDR3 is 14 amino acids. Germline V gene data show CDR1 as SGHKS and CDR2 as YYEKEE (reference sequence). CDR3 bases: TGTGCCAGCAGATTGGAGACTGGGGCCAACGTACTGACTTTC. This encodes CASRLETGANVLTF.

Details on this clonotype: Given the absence of the conserved phenylalanine or tryptophan at the CDR3 end, a read error is likely. The limits of the CDR3 on the DNA are not certain, so only TCRdb's listed CDR3 is given. This chain connects TRBV28 to TRBJ2-2. Termini included, the CDR3 measures 16 amino acids. CDR1 is MDHEN and CDR2 is SYDVKM in the germline V gene. CDR3 sequence reads: CASSLVHESNTGESFC.

This clonotype was observed once. One base away lies a much larger clone, so this may be a sequencing read error. The V and J genes are TRBV19 and TRBJ2-1; 7 bases line up with TRBD2. Germline V gene sequence: CDR1 LNHDA, CDR2 SQIVND (reference sequence). The CDR3 runs 15 residues. The CDR3: CASSNPGLTHNEHFF. The CDR3 DNA is TGTGCCAGTAGTAACCCGGGACTAACCCACAATGAGCACTTCTTC.

This clonotype came up a few times. The rearrangement uses TRBV5-1 and TRBJ1-2; no clear D gene. The germline V gene has CDR1 SGHRS and CDR2 YFSETQ. CDR3 size: 15 residues. With 0 bases removed from V and 6 bases from J, the gap between germline ends came to 15 bases. CDR3 nucleotides: TGCGCCAGCAGCTTGGGAGGCAGCGCGGATCATGGCTACACCTTC. Its translation is CASSLGGSADHGYTF.

A remark on this clonotype: One junction end does not reproduce the germline sequence, and a read error may be involved. V usage is TRBV10-2 and J usage is TRBJ2-7, with 10 bases identical to TRBD2. The V gene's germline CDR1 is WSHSY and CDR2 SAAADI. The CDR3 is 16 amino acids. The CDR3 coding sequence is TGCGCCAGCAATGTTTGGAGCGGGAGGGCCTCCTACGAGCAGTACTTT. As protein: CASNVWSGRASYEQYF.